This entry lists 21 T cell receptor beta chains sequenced from one sample in a study of shared clonotypes between healthy human individuals (dated by TCRdb to about 2020). Preparation of the library involved the immunoSEQ multiplex PCR assay. The immuneACCESS repertoire file appears here via TCRdb, limited to in-frame rearrangements. These files lack a portion of the clones; in checked studies, under half of the deficit traces to unresolved V genes, and the cause of the others is not known. This sample is represented by approximately 2.5 million clones; under 95% of them were singletons. The ten biggest clones cover about 0.38% of the sample. The sample comprised naive CD4+ T cells from PBMCs. The cell subset or site label on this specimen signifies: CD45RA+ positively selected. These receptor sequences come from a man younger than 35 in good health. Some clones in this sample may be carry-over from other donors' samples.

The V gene is TRBV5-6, the J gene TRBJ1-1; D uncertain. This CDR3 comprises 14 residues. Trimming removed 0 bases from V and 5 bases from J, with 11 bases in between. Germline V CDR1 and CDR2: SGHDT, YYEEEE. The CDR3 DNA is TGTGCCAGCAGCTTGGGGCAGGCGTGGACTGAAGCTTTCTTT. Its translation: CASSLGQAWTEAFF.

A remark on this clone: Other DNA variants within this sample encode the same CDR3. This chain links TRBV15 with TRBJ2-7; D unclear. Germline loops: CDR1 LNHNV, CDR2 YYDKDF (reference sequence). This CDR3 has 13 amino acids. The V gene lost 0 bases and the J gene lost 5 bases, with 8 bases spanning the gap. The CDR3 sequence is CATSRDRRNEQYF. CDR3 DNA sequence: TGTGCCACCAGCAGAGATCGAAGGAACGAGCAGTACTTC.

The chain joins TRBV9 to TRBJ1-1, with D possibly being TRBD1 (5 bases). There are 14 residues in the CDR3. V was cut by 4 bases and J by 1 base, with 11 bases left in between. The germline gives CDR1 SGDLS, CDR2 YYNGEE. CDR3 sequence reads: CASSSPGRNTEAFF. The CDR3 DNA sequence: TGTGCCAGCAGCTCGCCGGGGCGGAACACTGAAGCTTTCTTT.

Regarding this clone: Within the sample, other DNA sequences also encode this same CDR3. J is TRBJ2-7 and V is TRBV18, with D perhaps TRBD1 (5 bases). Germline loops: CDR1 KGHSH, CDR2 LQKENI. Trimming stripped 3 bases from V and 2 bases from J, with 11 bases between. This CDR3 is 14 amino acids long. The CDR3: CASSPGQGTYEQYF. CDR3 nucleotides: TGTGCCAGCTCACCTGGGCAGGGAACCTACGAGCAGTACTTC.

V usage is TRBV25-1 and J usage is TRBJ1-2; 9 bases align to TRBD1. The CDR3 length is 15 residues. Germline lookup yields CDR1 MGHDK and CDR2 SYGVNS. The trim removed 5 bases at V and 5 bases at J, leaving 9 bases unmatched. CDR3 bases: TGTGCCAGCAGTCCTACCGGGACAGGGATGTATGGCTACACCTTC. Amino acid sequence: CASSPTGTGMYGYTF.

The CDR3 region is CATSRKGGGQPQHF. Here the CDR3 DNA reads TGTGCCACCAGCAGGAAGGGCGGAGGGCAGCCCCAGCATTTT. The V call is TRBV15, the J call TRBJ1-5; D unresolved. The CDR3 spans 14 residues. Germline V lookup: CDR1 LNHNV, CDR2 YYDKDF (reference sequence). V lost 3 bases, J lost 7 bases, and 13 bases lay in between.

The genes are TRBV6-1 and TRBJ2-7; no clear D gene. The CDR3 consists of 14 residues. V lost 4 bases, J lost 2 bases, and 12 bases lay in between. Germline CDR1 and CDR2: MNHNS and SASEGT. This chain's CDR3 is CASSGATPPYEQYF. The CDR3 bases are TGTGCCAGCAGTGGGGCGACTCCACCCTACGAGCAGTACTTC.

This chain uses TRBV27 with TRBJ2-1; D unclear. With 3 bases removed from V and 4 bases from J, the gap between germline ends came to 4 bases. The germline V gene encodes CDR1 MNHEY and CDR2 SMNVEV (reference sequence). CDR3 length: 12 residues. The CDR3 here is CASSFGYNEQFF. The CDR3 coding sequence is TGTGCCAGCAGTTTCGGGTACAATGAGCAGTTCTTC.

This sequence joins TRBV6-1 and TRBJ1-5; weak D call: TRBD1 (6 bases). Trimming removed 7 bases from V and 0 bases from J, with 13 bases in between. CDR1 MNHNS and CDR2 SASEGT come from the germline V gene. The CDR3 is 15 amino acids. Here the CDR3 DNA reads TGTGCCAGCATCGTCAGGGGCAATAGCAATCAGCCCCAGCATTTT. This encodes CASIVRGNSNQPQHF.

The chain employs TRBV10-1 and TRBJ2-3; D is possibly TRBD1 (6 bases). V was clipped by 8 bases and J by 4 bases, with 16 bases between them. Germline CDR1 is WNHNN and CDR2 is SYGVQD (reference sequence). CDR3 size: 14 residues. CDR3 amino acids: CASSEGESPDTQYF. CDR3 nucleotide sequence: TGCGCCAGCTCTGAGGGGGAGAGCCCAGATACGCAGTATTTT.

This chain joins TRBV4-1 and TRBJ2-7, with D maybe TRBD2 (6 bases). Germline V gives CDR1 MGHRA, CDR2 YSYEKL. Trimming shortened V by 0 bases and J by 9 bases, and 21 bases separated the two germline ends. The length of the CDR3 is 16 residues. CDR3 protein: CASSQDLGGSAWGQYF. In nucleotides, the CDR3 is TGCGCCAGCAGCCAAGATCTTGGGGGGAGTGCCTGGGGGCAGTACTTC.

This chain joins TRBV5-5 and TRBJ2-4; D may be TRBD1 or TRBD2 (5 bases each). CDR1 SGHKS and CDR2 YYEKEE come from the germline V gene (reference sequence). V was shortened by 0 bases and J by 7 bases, with 11 bases between the two germline ends. CDR3 length: 14 amino acids. The CDR3 here is CASSLEGTWNIQYF. CDR3 bases: TGTGCCAGCAGCTTGGAGGGGACCTGGAACATTCAGTACTTC.

This chain joins TRBV19 and TRBJ1-2, with D possibly TRBD1 on 5 matching bases. This CDR3 has 15 amino acids. From germline, CDR1 is LNHDA and CDR2 SQIVND (reference sequence). Between the trimmed V and J ends, which lost 1 base and 6 bases, there was a span of 15 bases. The CDR3 spells CASSIAQGPRNGYTF. The DNA for the CDR3 is TGTGCCAGTAGTATAGCCCAGGGTCCTAGAAATGGCTACACCTTC. The full variable domain, in which reference TRBV19 and TRBJ1-2 provide the parts outside the CDR3, is DGGITQSPKYLFRKEGQNVTLSCEQNLNHDAMYWYRQDPGQGLRLIYYSQIVNDFQKGDIAEGYSVSREKKESFPLTVTSAQKNPTAFYLCASSIAQGPRNGYTFGSGTRLTVV.

As regards this clone: The sample carries other DNA sequences with the same CDR3. J is TRBJ2-1 and V is TRBV2, with D tentatively TRBD1 or TRBD2 (5 bases each). Germline V gene data show CDR1 as SNHLY and CDR2 as FYNNEI. The V and J ends lost 6 bases and 1 base respectively, with 7 bases between them. This CDR3 comprises 13 residues. The CDR3, as DNA: TGTGCCAGCAGGGGGGATTCCTACAATGAGCAGTTCTTC. As protein: CASRGDSYNEQFF.

The CDR3 DNA reads as TGTGCCAGCAGCCCCGGGGGCGGTAATGAAAAACTGTTTTTT. This gives the protein CASSPGGGNEKLFF. The chain recombines TRBV7-8 with TRBJ1-4, with D possibly TRBD1 on 6 matching bases. This CDR3 has 14 amino acids. Trimming removed 5 bases from V and 4 bases from J, with 11 bases in between. From germline, CDR1 is SGHVS and CDR2 FQNEAQ.

V usage is TRBV6-6 and J usage is TRBJ2-7, with 12 bases that match TRBD2. V was clipped by 5 bases and J by 6 bases; unmatched bases: 11. The length of the CDR3 is 16 residues. Germline CDR1 and CDR2: MNHNY and SVGAGI (reference sequence). The DNA of the CDR3 is TGTGCCAGCAGTCCCAACATTATACTAGCGGGAGGCGAGCAGTACTTC. Translated: CASSPNIILAGGEQYF.

This chain connects TRBV5-1 to TRBJ1-4; D gene uncertain. Germline V CDR1 and CDR2: SGHRS, YFSETQ. This CDR3 spans 20 amino acids. Trimming took off 4 bases at V and 8 bases at J, with 33 bases between the two ends. CDR3 coding DNA: TGCGCCAGCAGCCTAACTACGGGATTTGCTTTTGCGGGCCAACGAGAAAAACTGTTTTTT. The encoded protein is CASSLTTGFAFAGQREKLFF.

V usage is TRBV13 and J usage is TRBJ2-1; 9 nucleotides align to TRBD1. The CDR3 runs to 15 residues. J was trimmed by 4 bases and V by 5 bases; bases with no gene match: 6. CDR1 and CDR2 from the germline V gene are PRHDT and FYEKMQ (reference sequence). The DNA for the CDR3 is TGTGCCAGCAGCCCGGGACAGGGTTATTACAATGAGCAGTTCTTC. This codes for CASSPGQGYYNEQFF.

The chain joins TRBV7-2 to TRBJ2-7, with TRBD1 matching 8 bases. CDR1 is SGHTA, CDR2 FQGNSA, per germline. The CDR3 has 15 residues. The V gene end was trimmed by 1 base and the J gene end by 0 bases; junction bases not matched to a gene: 2. CDR3 nucleotides: TGTGCCAGCAGCTTAGGGACAGGGCCCTCCTACGAGCAGTACTTC. Translation gives CASSLGTGPSYEQYF.

The chain combines TRBV6-5 with TRBJ2-2, with D possibly matching TRBD1 (6 bases). V lost 2 bases and J 6 bases, leaving 10 bases between the germline ends. In germline, CDR1 is MNHEY, CDR2 SVGAGI. CDR3 length equals 14 residues. CDR3 bases: TGTGCCAGCAGTTACAAACCAGGGGCCGGGGAGCTGTTTTTT. Translated, it gives CASSYKPGAGELFF.

The rearrangement joins TRBV7-9 to TRBJ1-1; D uncertain. Deletions cut 2 bases from V and 2 bases from J, with 9 bases between. Germline CDR1 reads SEHNR; CDR2 reads FQNEAQ (reference sequence). This CDR3 spans 14 amino acids. CDR3 region: CASSLSLANTEAFF. The CDR3 DNA is TGTGCCAGCAGCTTATCACTCGCAAACACTGAAGCTTTCTTT.